At least ten counts were recorded for the clone carrying this T cell receptor (beta chain). The sample comes from a study of neurological immune-mediated disorders. The length of the CDR3 is 15 residues. Germline CDR1 and CDR2: KGHDR and SFDVKD. With V trimmed by 3 bases and J by 6 bases, 6 bases remained unmatched. The cDNA was produced through 5'RACE with 10-nucleotide random UMIs. One entry per CDR3 protein results from TCRdb running MiXCR on the 5' RACE reads. The sample gives over 65,000 distinct CDR3 sequences, just over 2.5% of which show up once; around 1.1% is in the top ten. The TCR sequence derives from a woman aged 30 to 39 with multiple sclerosis. The chain links TRBV24-1 to TRBJ2-1; TRBD1 aligns across 8 bases. The source material was PBMCs. CDR3 residues: CATSDISDRGNEQFF. CDR3 sequence (DNA): TGTGCCACCAGTGATATTAGTGACAGGGGCAATGAGCAGTTCTTC.